The 29 T cell receptor beta chains below come from one sample, sequenced in a study of T cells after yellow fever vaccination. TCRdb fed the 5' RACE reads into MiXCR, producing one record per CDR3 protein. The data hold a few hundred thousand distinct CDR3 sequences, with roughly 6.1% observed a single time. Source: PBMCs, taken 5 days after the yellow fever booster vaccination. These receptor sequences come from a man between 25 and 39 years old who received the YFV17D yellow fever vaccine.

This clonotype has a handful of counts. V gene TRBV3-1 combines with J gene TRBJ2-3; D gene ambiguous. The V gene's germline CDR1 is LGHDT and CDR2 YNNKEL (reference sequence). V lost 1 base and J lost 2, with 10 bases in between. The CDR3 runs to 15 residues. The CDR3 spells CASSQGFAFTDTQYF. As DNA, the CDR3 is TGTGCCAGCAGCCAAGGGTTTGCGTTCACAGATACGCAGTATTTT.

This clonotype was detected ten times or more. The chain joins TRBV6-4 to TRBJ2-1; 11 bases line up with TRBD2. Germline values: CDR1 MRHNA, CDR2 SNTAGT. The CDR3 loop spans 14 amino acids. Trimming at V came to 4 bases and at J to 7 bases, leaving 3 bases not matched to a gene. The chain's CDR3 is CASSVSSGRNEQFF. CDR3 nucleotides: TGTGCCAGCAGTGTTTCTAGCGGGAGGAATGAGCAGTTCTTC.

This clonotype was seen many times. The V and J genes are TRBV11-2 and TRBJ1-2; D ambiguous. With 4 bases removed from V and 2 bases from J, the gap between germline ends came to 14 bases. This CDR3 spans 15 amino acids. Looked up from germline, CDR1 is SGHAT and CDR2 is FQNNGV. As DNA, the CDR3 is TGTGCCAGCAGCTCAAGCTACGGAACCAACTATGGCTACACCTTC. This translates into CASSSSYGTNYGYTF.

This clonotype was detected ten times or more. This sequence joins TRBV15 and TRBJ2-7, with D unclear. Germline V lookup: CDR1 LNHNV, CDR2 YYDKDF (reference sequence). The V end lost 0 bases, the J end lost 6 bases, and 9 bases lay between the germline ends. The CDR3 extends over 13 amino acids. The CDR3 sequence: CATSRDGFVEQYF. Written as DNA, the CDR3 is TGTGCCACCAGCAGAGATGGTTTTGTCGAGCAGTACTTC.

This clonotype has more than one count but fewer than ten. V is TRBV7-2 and J is TRBJ2-7, with D perhaps TRBD1 (5 bases). In germline, CDR1 is SGHTA, CDR2 FQGNSA. The CDR3 consists of 14 residues. V was shortened by 8 bases and J by 0 bases, with 14 bases between the two germline ends. The DNA of the CDR3 is TGTGCCAGCGGCATCGACAGACTCTCCTACGAGCAGTACTTC. Its translation is CASGIDRLSYEQYF.

The genes are TRBV7-2 and TRBJ2-7; the match to TRBD2 covers 7 bases. J gave up 2 bases and V 1 base, and 8 bases lay outside the gene matches. Germline V gene data show CDR1 as SGHTA and CDR2 as FQGNSA. The CDR3 spans 16 residues. This CDR3 reads CASSLGTGTKAYEQYF. DNA for the CDR3: TGTGCCAGCAGCTTAGGGACCGGGACTAAGGCCTACGAGCAGTACTTC. Together with reference TRBV7-2 and TRBJ2-7, the CDR3 gives the full variable domain: GAGVSQSPSNKVTEKGKDVELRCDPISGHTALYWYRQSLGQGLEFLIYFQGNSAPDKSGLPSDRFSAERTGGSVSTLTIQRTQQEDSAVYLCASSLGTGTKAYEQYFGPGTRLTVT.

This clonotype has at least ten counts. V is TRBV7-3 and J is TRBJ1-1; D is unclear. CDR3 length equals 14 residues. The V gene's germline CDR1 is SGHTA and CDR2 FQGTGA. Trimming removed 2 bases from V and 1 base from J, with 8 bases in between. CDR3 sequence reads: CASSLPGENTEAFF. CDR3 sequence (DNA): TGTGCCAGCAGCTTACCGGGAGAGAACACTGAAGCTTTCTTT. Full variable domain (missing parts from reference TRBV7-3 and TRBJ1-1): GAGVSQTPSNKVTEKGKYVELRCDPISGHTALYWYRQSLGQGPEFLIYFQGTGAADDSGLPNDRFFAVRPEGSVSTLKIQRTERGDSAVYLCASSLPGENTEAFFGQGTRLTVV.

The V call is TRBV4-3, the J call TRBJ2-3, with D perhaps TRBD2 (6 bases). The CDR3 spans 14 residues. V lost 8 bases, J lost 3 bases, and 15 bases lay in between. Germline V gene sequence: CDR1 LGHNA, CDR2 YSLEER. The CDR3: CASGTRGPTDTQYF. CDR3 nucleotides: TGCGCCAGCGGCACGCGGGGCCCAACAGATACGCAGTATTTT.

The chain carries TRBV11-2 and TRBJ2-7, with 9 nucleotides matching TRBD1. The CDR3 sequence is 15 residues long. Trimming took 5 bases from V and 6 from J; bases not matched to a gene: 11. CDR1 SGHAT and CDR2 FQNNGV come from the germline V gene. The DNA of the CDR3 is TGTGCCAGCAGCCCCGCTCCGGGACAGGGCGGCGAGCAGTACTTC. This sequence encodes CASSPAPGQGGEQYF.

CDR3 bases: TGTGCCAGCAGCCGGACTCATTTTAGCAATCAGCCCCAGCATTTT. Its protein product is CASSRTHFSNQPQHF. The gene calls are TRBV7-2 and TRBJ1-5; no reliable D call. The CDR3 is made up of 15 amino acids. Trimming left V 5 bases short and J 0 bases short, with 11 bases between. The V gene's germline CDR1 is SGHTA and CDR2 FQGNSA.

The V call is TRBV11-3, the J call TRBJ2-4, with 7 bases matching TRBD1. Germline V gene sequence: CDR1 SGHNT, CDR2 YENEEA. The CDR3 is 12 residues long. V lost 9 bases, J lost 4 bases, and 3 bases stayed unmatched. Written as DNA, the CDR3 is TGTGCCAGTCCGGGACAGAAAAACATTCAGTACTTC. Encoded protein: CASPGQKNIQYF.

This clonotype appeared a few times. The chain links TRBV6-1 to TRBJ1-6; D is uncertain. Germline CDR1 reads MNHNS; CDR2 reads SASEGT. CDR3 length: 15 residues. V dropped 7 bases and J dropped 7 bases, with 17 bases sitting between them. CDR3 residues: CASTRPGDDNSPLHF. The CDR3 DNA sequence: TGTGCCAGCACCCGCCCCGGCGACGACAATTCACCCCTCCACTTT.

This clonotype occurred many times. The rearrangement uses TRBV20-1 and TRBJ2-2; 7 positions match TRBD2. Trimming at V came to 2 bases and at J to 0 bases, leaving 6 bases not matched to a gene. Germline values: CDR1 DFQATT, CDR2 SNEGSKA (reference sequence). The CDR3 extends over 16 amino acids. CDR3 sequence: CSARKLAATNTGELFF. The CDR3 coding sequence is TGCAGTGCTAGAAAGCTAGCGGCGACGAACACCGGGGAGCTGTTTTTT.

This clonotype was detected many times. This chain uses TRBV6-1 with TRBJ2-5; D is uncertain. The CDR3 is 14 amino acids. From germline, CDR1 is MNHNS and CDR2 SASEGT. V was cut by 6 bases and J by 5 bases, with 16 bases left in between. CDR3 amino acids: CASRDRGVGETQYF. In DNA form, the CDR3 reads TGTGCCAGCAGGGACCGTGGGGTGGGGGAGACCCAGTACTTC.

This clonotype has just a few counts. This sequence joins TRBV6-1 and TRBJ1-6, with TRBD1 matching over 8 bases. The length of the CDR3 is 15 residues. With V trimmed by 5 bases and J by 8 bases, 8 bases remained unmatched. Germline V lookup: CDR1 MNHNS, CDR2 SASEGT. The CDR3: CASSRDRFTYSPLHF. In nucleotides, the CDR3 is TGTGCCAGCAGTAGGGACAGGTTCACATATTCACCCCTCCACTTT.

This clonotype was found many times. The chain carries TRBV7-2 and TRBJ2-7; unclear D gene. The CDR3 loop spans 14 amino acids. V lost 4 bases to trimming and J lost 1 base, with 11 bases between them. Germline V gene sequence: CDR1 SGHTA, CDR2 FQGNSA. The CDR3 here is CASSSLNPSYEQYF. Here the CDR3 DNA reads TGTGCCAGCAGCTCGCTCAACCCTTCCTACGAGCAGTACTTC.

This clonotype showed up just a few times. The chain is built from TRBV10-2 and TRBJ2-2; unclear D gene. CDR3 length equals 17 residues. The V gene lost 7 bases and the J gene lost 1 base, with 19 bases spanning the gap. Germline V gives CDR1 WSHSY, CDR2 SAAADI. In DNA, the CDR3 is TGCGCCAGCACTCCAACGGCCTCTCCTGGGAACACCGGGGAGCTGTTTTTT. Its protein is CASTPTASPGNTGELFF.

The rearrangement links TRBV7-8 to TRBJ2-7; 7 positions match TRBD2. This CDR3 has 15 amino acids. With V trimmed by 5 bases and J by 3 bases, 10 bases remained unmatched. Germline V gene data show CDR1 as SGHVS and CDR2 as FQNEAQ. CDR3 sequence reads: CASSRIIAGLYEQYF. Here the CDR3 DNA reads TGTGCCAGCAGCCGAATTATAGCGGGTCTCTACGAGCAGTACTTC. Drawing the rest from reference TRBV7-8 and TRBJ2-7, the complete variable domain is GAGVSQSPRYKVAKRGQDVALRCDPISGHVSLFWYQQALGQGPEFLTYFQNEAQLDKSGLPSDRFFAERPEGSVSTLKIQRTQQEDSAVYLCASSRIIAGLYEQYFGPGTRLTVT.

This clonotype appeared a few times. The chain has TRBV5-1 and TRBJ2-3; D is perhaps TRBD1 (5 bases). Trimming removed 0 bases from V and 0 bases from J, with 11 bases in between. The CDR3 totals 16 residues. CDR1 is SGHRS and CDR2 is YFSETQ in the germline V gene. The CDR3 sequence: CASSLGQGQSTDTQYF. CDR3 nucleotide sequence: TGCGCCAGCAGCTTGGGGCAGGGCCAAAGCACAGATACGCAGTATTTT.

At least ten counts were recorded for this clonotype. The V and J genes are TRBV6-5 and TRBJ2-7; a possible D gene is TRBD1 (5 bases). There are 14 residues in the CDR3. CDR1 and CDR2 (germline): MNHEY, SVGAGI. V lost 0 bases and J lost 2, with 8 bases in between. CDR3: CASSYSGPTYEQYF. The CDR3 bases are TGTGCCAGCAGTTACTCGGGGCCTACCTACGAGCAGTACTTC.

This chain connects TRBV27 to TRBJ1-5, with D maybe TRBD1 (6 bases). Trimming took 2 bases from V and 11 from J, leaving 10 bases between them. The CDR3 has 12 amino acids. CDR1 is MNHEY and CDR2 is SMNVEV in the germline V gene (reference sequence). This CDR3 is CASSLPGAAQHF. DNA for the CDR3: TGTGCCAGCAGTTTACCGGGGGCGGCCCAGCATTTT.

The rearrangement uses TRBV24-1 and TRBJ2-7; the D gene is possibly TRBD1 (5 bases). Germline V gives CDR1 KGHDR, CDR2 SFDVKD. The V end was cut by 1 base, the J end by 5 bases, with 11 bases between. The CDR3 has 14 residues. The DNA of the CDR3 is TGTGCCACCAGTGATTTATCAGGGCTTAACGAGCAGTACTTC. It yields the protein CATSDLSGLNEQYF.

This clonotype showed up many times. The chain has TRBV6-2 or TRBV6-3 and TRBJ2-3; D possibly corresponds to TRBD2 (6 bases). The V and J ends lost 6 bases and 2 bases respectively, with 24 bases between them. The CDR3 is 18 amino acids. CDR1 is MNHEY, CDR2 SVGEGT, per germline. The CDR3 loop reads CASSPRGILATYTDTQYF. CDR3 DNA sequence: TGTGCCAGCAGCCCACGCGGGATTCTAGCGACTTACACAGATACGCAGTATTTT.

The sample holds a few counts of this clonotype. In DNA form, the CDR3 reads TGCAGTGCTAGTTCTGGGGGGGCGCGCTCCTACAATGAGCAGTTCTTC. Protein product: CSASSGGARSYNEQFF. The genes are TRBV20-1 and TRBJ2-1; D is perhaps TRBD2 (7 bases). The germline V gene has CDR1 DFQATT and CDR2 SNEGSKA (reference sequence). The CDR3 runs 16 residues. Deletions cut 3 bases from V and 0 bases from J, with 15 bases between.

The chain is built from TRBV4-3 and TRBJ2-7; D remains unclear. Trimming took 0 bases from V and 5 from J, leaving 11 bases between them. CDR1 is LGHNA, CDR2 YSLEER, per germline. The CDR3 totals 14 residues. DNA for the CDR3: TGCGCCAGCAGCCAAGATACAACATATAACGAGCAGTACTTC. Translating gives CASSQDTTYNEQYF.

The rearrangement links TRBV3-1 to TRBJ2-2; possible D gene TRBD2, 7 bases. Germline V lookup: CDR1 LGHDT, CDR2 YNNKEL (reference sequence). V lost 6 bases and J lost 5, with 16 bases in between. The length of the CDR3 is 15 residues. CDR3 region: CASRGGRARTGELFF. CDR3 in DNA: TGTGCCAGCAGGGGGGGGCGAGCACGGACCGGGGAGCTGTTTTTT.

Ten or more counts support this clonotype. V and J are TRBV7-3 and TRBJ2-2, with D uncertain. Germline CDR1 reads SGHTA; CDR2 reads FQGTGA. This CDR3 is built from 14 residues. V gave up 3 bases and J gave up 4 bases, with 9 bases separating them. CDR3 region: CASSLDATTGELFF. CDR3 DNA: TGTGCCAGCAGCTTGGACGCTACCACCGGGGAGCTGTTTTTT.

The V gene is TRBV6-1, the J gene TRBJ2-1, with 7 bases matching TRBD1. This CDR3 spans 13 amino acids. The J segment lost 8 bases and the V segment lost 5 bases, leaving 6 bases of the junction unmatched. Germline-derived CDR1 and CDR2 are MNHNS and SASEGT. CDR3 coding DNA: TGTGCCAGCAGTCGCCAAGGGGGCGATGAGCAGTTCTTC. This codes for CASSRQGGDEQFF.

The CDR3 DNA sequence: TGCAGTGCTAGAGGTGGAGGACAGGTGGAAGTGACCCAGTACTTC. Its translation: CSARGGGQVEVTQYF. This rearrangement joins TRBV20-1 to TRBJ2-5; TRBD1 agrees at 7 bases. The V segment lost 1 base and the J segment 7 bases; nucleotides outside the gene matches: 12. Germline values: CDR1 DFQATT, CDR2 SNEGSKA (reference sequence). The CDR3 is made up of 15 amino acids.